This entry lists 4 T cell receptor beta chains sequenced from one sample in a study of patients and donors after allogeneic stem cell transplantation. TCRdb reanalysed the RT-PCR reads using MiXCR and keeps one entry per CDR3 protein. The sample yields about 960,000 distinct CDR3 sequences, approximately 19% seen once. The source material was blood, either unsorted or a sorted T cell fraction (not recorded which). Receptors originate from a human donor who was either an allogeneic HSCT recipient or a stem cell or donor lymphocyte infusion donor (not recorded which). It is not recorded whose cells these are; they may come from a transplant donor.

This clonotype turned up a few times. The CDR3 DNA reads TGTGCCAGCAGTTTAGCTGGTAGGATTACCTACAATGAGCAGTTCTTC. As protein: CASSLAGRITYNEQFF. The chain links TRBV27 to TRBJ2-1, with D uncertain. Germline CDR1 is MNHEY and CDR2 is SMNVEV (reference sequence). This CDR3 region has 16 residues. V lost 2 bases and J 2 bases, leaving 13 bases between the germline ends.

The table lists this clonotype with a count of one. The chain carries TRBV9 and TRBJ2-1, with a possible D match to TRBD2 (6 bases). Germline values: CDR1 SGDLS, CDR2 YYNGEE. The V and J ends lost 0 bases and 1 base respectively, with 20 bases between them. This CDR3 contains 19 residues. The CDR3 sequence: CASSVVGFGGIGSYNEQFF. The CDR3 region has the DNA TGTGCCAGCAGCGTAGTAGGTTTCGGCGGGATCGGGTCCTACAATGAGCAGTTCTTC. The full variable domain, with the rest looked up from reference TRBV9 and TRBJ2-1, is DSGVTQTPKHLITATGQRVTLRCSPRSGDLSVYWYQQSLDQGLQFLIQYYNGEERAKGNILERFSAQQFPDLHSELNLSSLELGDSALYFCASSVVGFGGIGSYNEQFFGPGTRLTVL.

This clonotype was counted a few times. The genes are TRBV21-1 and TRBJ2-1. TRBV21-1 is a listed pseudogene. CDR3 length equals 15 residues. This chain's CDR3 is CASSKSREPRNEQFF. As DNA, the CDR3 is TGTGCCAGCAGCAAATCTAGGGAACCTAGGAATGAGCAGTTCTTC.

V gene TRBV12-3 or TRBV12-4 combines with J gene TRBJ2-3; 11 bases align to TRBD2. The CDR3 has 18 amino acids. V lost 6 bases to trimming and J lost 0 bases; unmatched junction nucleotides: 11. The CDR3, as DNA: TGTGCCAGCAGCCAAGGGACTAGCGGAAAAACTAGCACAGATACGCAGTATTTT. Its protein is CASSQGTSGKTSTDTQYF.